This entry lists 14 T cell receptor beta chains sequenced from one sample in a study of shared clonotypes between healthy human individuals (dated by TCRdb to between 2020 and 2021). Library construction relied on the immunoSEQ multiplex PCR assay. TCRdb re-hosts the immuneACCESS table, in-frame sequences only. Its copies lack some clones; in the studies checked, an unresolved V gene accounts for under half of them, and the cause for the rest is not known. The sample contains fewer than 2.5 million clones, over 85% of them found a single time. The ten most abundant clones make up 0.35% to 0.45% of the sample. The sample comprised naive CD4+ T cells from PBMCs. In light of the paper, this sample's cell subset or site label describes: CD45RA+ positively selected. The receptor source for this set is a man younger than 30 in good health. Some clones in this sample may be carry-over from other donors' samples.

This chain uses TRBV5-8 with TRBJ2-7; D possibly corresponds to TRBD1 (5 bases). The CDR3 extends over 14 amino acids. Germline CDR1 is SGHTS and CDR2 is YDEGEE. The germline V and J ends were trimmed by 0 bases and 0 bases, with 7 bases remaining between them. CDR3 in amino acids: CASSLATVSYEQYF. CDR3 sequence (DNA): TGTGCCAGCAGCTTGGCGACAGTCTCCTACGAGCAGTACTTC.

V gene TRBV4-1 combines with J gene TRBJ2-5; TRBD1 might be the D (6 bases). Germline CDR1 reads MGHRA; CDR2 reads YSYEKL. V lost 1 base and J 1 base, leaving 10 bases between the germline ends. The CDR3 is made up of 15 amino acids. In DNA form, the CDR3 reads TGCGCCAGCAGCCAAGGAAGGGGGTCCCAAGAGACCCAGTACTTC. The encoded protein is CASSQGRGSQETQYF.

This clone was seen just once. The CDR3 sequence: CASRRARSDTQYF. The CDR3 nucleotides are TGTGCCAGTAGAAGGGCTCGTTCAGATACGCAGTATTTT. The chain uses TRBV19 and TRBJ2-3; D unclear. CDR3 length equals 13 residues. Trimming took 6 bases from V and 4 from J, leaving 11 bases between them. Per germline, CDR1 LNHDA and CDR2 SQIVND (reference sequence).

The chain couples TRBV9 to TRBJ2-1; the D is unclear. This CDR3 is built from 14 residues. V lost 1 base to trimming and J lost 5 bases, with 10 bases between them. Looked up from germline, CDR1 is SGDLS and CDR2 is YYNGEE. This chain's CDR3 is CASSVRTLNNEQFF. The CDR3 DNA sequence: TGTGCCAGCAGCGTAAGGACCTTGAACAATGAGCAGTTCTTC.

J is TRBJ2-3 and V is TRBV28, with D perhaps TRBD2 (6 bases). This CDR3 contains 15 residues. Germline CDR1 reads MDHEN; CDR2 reads SYDVKM. V dropped 1 base and J dropped 6 bases, with 14 bases sitting between them. The CDR3 spells CASSLYGRGSDTQYF. The CDR3 DNA is TGTGCCAGCAGTTTATACGGGAGAGGGTCGGATACGCAGTATTTT.

This chain joins TRBV11-2 and TRBJ2-3; 9 nucleotides agree with TRBD2. Trimming at V came to 0 bases and at J to 6 bases, leaving 7 bases not matched to a gene. The CDR3 sequence is 16 residues long. Germline lookup yields CDR1 SGHAT and CDR2 FQNNGV. This chain's CDR3 is CASSLDPAGGWDTQYF. The CDR3 DNA reads as TGTGCCAGCAGCTTAGACCCAGCGGGAGGATGGGATACGCAGTATTTT.

J is TRBJ1-2 and V is TRBV6-4, with TRBD1 matching 9 bases. Germline V gives CDR1 MRHNA, CDR2 SNTAGT. Losses at the gene ends were 3 bases for V and 3 bases for J; bases not matched to a gene: 5. The CDR3 loop spans 15 amino acids. The CDR3 coding sequence is TGTGCCAGCAGTGATCCGGGACAGGGCTACTATGGCTACACCTTC. Its translation is CASSDPGQGYYGYTF.

This clone was observed a handful of times. The chain employs TRBV20-1 and TRBJ1-1; TRBD1 might be the D (5 bases). CDR1 DFQATT and CDR2 SNEGSKA come from the germline V gene (reference sequence). CDR3 length: 10 residues. Trimming shortened V by 4 bases and J by 6 bases, and 6 bases separated the two germline ends. This chain's CDR3 is CSAKGPEAFF. The CDR3 DNA is TGCAGTGCTAAGGGGCCTGAAGCTTTCTTT.

The CDR3 is CASRVEGATGELFF. For the CDR3, the DNA is TGTGCCAGCAGAGTGGAGGGAGCCACCGGGGAGCTGTTTTTT. This chain connects TRBV6-4 to TRBJ2-2; the D gene is possibly TRBD2 (6 bases). Between the trimmed V and J ends, which lost 6 bases and 4 bases, there was a span of 12 bases. Germline V gene data show CDR1 as MRHNA and CDR2 as SNTAGT. This CDR3 has 14 residues.

The V gene is TRBV4-2, the J gene TRBJ1-4; no clear D. CDR1 and CDR2 (germline): LGHNA, YNFKEQ. Trimming took off 3 bases at V and 4 bases at J, with 21 bases between the two ends. This CDR3 has 18 residues. The CDR3 loop reads CASSHARESASINEKLFF. For the CDR3, the DNA is TGTGCCAGCAGCCATGCCCGGGAGAGTGCTTCGATTAATGAAAAACTGTTTTTT.

This chain uses TRBV11-1 with TRBJ2-5; no reliable D call. The CDR3 has 17 amino acids. CDR1 and CDR2 (germline): SGHAT, FQDESV (reference sequence). Between the trimmed V and J ends, which lost 5 bases and 5 bases, there was a span of 24 bases. The CDR3 sequence is CASSPGRVAVQGETQYF. CDR3 sequence (DNA): TGTGCCAGCAGCCCCGGCCGTGTGGCTGTTCAAGGGGAGACCCAGTACTTC.

The CDR3 loop is CASSWGTSGPYEQYF. DNA of the CDR3: TGTGCCAGCAGCTGGGGGACTAGCGGACCCTACGAGCAGTACTTC. The chain has TRBV5-4 and TRBJ2-7; 11 nucleotides line up with TRBD2. V shed 3 bases and J 2 bases; nucleotides not matched to a gene: 4. Germline CDR1 reads SGHNT; CDR2 reads YYREEE (reference sequence). The CDR3 has 15 residues. The variable domain in full, completed from reference TRBV5-4 and TRBJ2-7, reads ETGVTQSPTHLIKTRGQQVTLRCSSQSGHNTVSWYQQALGQGPQFIFQYYREEENGRGNFPPRFSGLQFPNYSSELNVNALELDDSALYLCASSWGTSGPYEQYFGPGTRLTVT.

The chain is built from TRBV7-3 and TRBJ2-1, with no clear D. The CDR3 length is 14 residues. V lost 1 base, J lost 6 bases, and 10 bases lay in between. CDR1 and CDR2 (germline): SGHTA, FQGTGA. This chain's CDR3 is CASSLIPSSNEQFF. The CDR3 bases are TGTGCCAGCAGCTTAATCCCCTCGAGCAATGAGCAGTTCTTC.

This rearrangement joins TRBV6-1 to TRBJ2-7; D assignment may be TRBD1 or TRBD2 (5 bases each). V lost 0 bases and J 0 bases, leaving 12 bases between the germline ends. From germline, CDR1 is MNHNS and CDR2 SASEGT. This CDR3 region has 16 residues. CDR3 sequence: CASSEATGTSSYEQYF. As DNA, the CDR3 is TGTGCCAGCAGTGAAGCCACCGGGACCAGCTCCTACGAGCAGTACTTC.